The clone carrying this TCR beta chain was observed at least ten times. The antigen is undetermined. Each CDR3 protein gets one entry after TCRdb re-called the 5' RACE reads with MiXCR. The table records roughly 180,000 distinct CDR3 sequences, 11% of them present only once. This sample stems from a study of T-cell memory formation after mild COVID-19. Study-level findings and limits: Pre-infection memory harbored some responding clones, suggesting cross-reactive memory joined. For second-wave clones that peaked at day 37, SARS-CoV-2 specificity went unverified. Contracting CD8+ clones were enriched in EMRA, CD4+ mainly in CM and EM.

Material: PBMCs or a T cell subset sorted from them (not recorded which). The sequence was collected from a man in his late teens or twenties who had mild COVID-19 (a few samples of this study predate the infection). Cell type and time point are not known.

CDR3 in amino acids: CASSYSGDANGYTF. The CDR3 bases are TGTGCCAGCAGTTACTCGGGGGACGCGAATGGCTACACCTTC. V usage is TRBV6-5 and J usage is TRBJ1-2; a weak D match, TRBD1 (5 bases). The V and J ends lost 0 bases and 6 bases respectively, with 11 bases between them. The germline V gene encodes CDR1 MNHEY and CDR2 SVGAGI. The CDR3 totals 14 residues.